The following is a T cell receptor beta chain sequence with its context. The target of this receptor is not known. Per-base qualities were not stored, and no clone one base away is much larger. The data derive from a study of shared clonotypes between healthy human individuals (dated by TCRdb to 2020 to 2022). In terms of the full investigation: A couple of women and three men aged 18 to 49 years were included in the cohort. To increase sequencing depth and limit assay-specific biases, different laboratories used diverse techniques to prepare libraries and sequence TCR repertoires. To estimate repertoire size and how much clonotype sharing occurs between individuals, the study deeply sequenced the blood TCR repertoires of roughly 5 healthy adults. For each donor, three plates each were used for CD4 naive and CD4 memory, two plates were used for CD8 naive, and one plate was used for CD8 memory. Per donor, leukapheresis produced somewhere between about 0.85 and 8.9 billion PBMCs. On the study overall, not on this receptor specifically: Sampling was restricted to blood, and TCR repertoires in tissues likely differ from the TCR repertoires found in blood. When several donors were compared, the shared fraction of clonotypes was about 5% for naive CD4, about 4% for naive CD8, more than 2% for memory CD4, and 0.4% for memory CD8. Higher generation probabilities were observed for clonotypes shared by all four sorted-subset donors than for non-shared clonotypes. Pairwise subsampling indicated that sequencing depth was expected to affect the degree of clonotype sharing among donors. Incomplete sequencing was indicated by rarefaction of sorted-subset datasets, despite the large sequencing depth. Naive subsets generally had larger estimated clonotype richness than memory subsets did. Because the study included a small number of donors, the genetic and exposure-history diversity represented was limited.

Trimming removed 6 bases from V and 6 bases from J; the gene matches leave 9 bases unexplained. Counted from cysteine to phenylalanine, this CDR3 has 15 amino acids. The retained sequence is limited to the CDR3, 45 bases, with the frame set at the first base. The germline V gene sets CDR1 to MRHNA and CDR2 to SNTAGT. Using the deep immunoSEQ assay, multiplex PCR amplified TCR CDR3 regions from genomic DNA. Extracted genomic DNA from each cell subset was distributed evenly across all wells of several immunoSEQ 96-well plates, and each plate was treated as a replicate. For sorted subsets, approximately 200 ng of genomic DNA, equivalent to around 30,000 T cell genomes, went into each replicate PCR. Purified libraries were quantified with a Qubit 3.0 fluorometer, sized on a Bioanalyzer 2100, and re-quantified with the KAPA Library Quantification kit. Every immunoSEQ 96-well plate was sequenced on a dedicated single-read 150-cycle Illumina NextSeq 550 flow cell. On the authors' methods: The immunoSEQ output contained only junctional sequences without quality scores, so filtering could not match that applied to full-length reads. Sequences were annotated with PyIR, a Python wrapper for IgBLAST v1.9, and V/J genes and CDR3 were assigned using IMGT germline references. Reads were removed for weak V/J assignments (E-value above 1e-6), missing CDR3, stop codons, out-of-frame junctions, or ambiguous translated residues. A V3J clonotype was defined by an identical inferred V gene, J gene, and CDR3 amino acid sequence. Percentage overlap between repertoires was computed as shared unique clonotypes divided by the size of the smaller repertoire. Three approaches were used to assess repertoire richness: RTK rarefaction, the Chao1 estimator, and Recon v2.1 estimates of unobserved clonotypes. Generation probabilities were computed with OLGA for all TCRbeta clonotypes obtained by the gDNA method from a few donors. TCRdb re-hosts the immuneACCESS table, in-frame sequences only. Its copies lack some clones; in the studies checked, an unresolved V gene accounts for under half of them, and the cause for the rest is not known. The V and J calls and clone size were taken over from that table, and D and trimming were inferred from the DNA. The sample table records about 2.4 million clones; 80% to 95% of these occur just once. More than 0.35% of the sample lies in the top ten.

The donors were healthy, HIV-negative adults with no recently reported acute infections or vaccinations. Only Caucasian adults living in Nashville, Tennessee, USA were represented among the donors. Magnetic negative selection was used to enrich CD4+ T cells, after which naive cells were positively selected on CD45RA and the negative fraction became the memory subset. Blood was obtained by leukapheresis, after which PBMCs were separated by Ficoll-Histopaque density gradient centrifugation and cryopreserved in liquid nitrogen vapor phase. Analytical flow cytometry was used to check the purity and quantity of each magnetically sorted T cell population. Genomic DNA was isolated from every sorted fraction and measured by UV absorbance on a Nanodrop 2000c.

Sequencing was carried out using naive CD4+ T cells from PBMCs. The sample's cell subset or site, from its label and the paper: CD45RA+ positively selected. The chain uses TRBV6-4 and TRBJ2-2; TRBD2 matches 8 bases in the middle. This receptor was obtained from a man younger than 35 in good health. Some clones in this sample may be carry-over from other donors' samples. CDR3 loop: CASSRNSGIAGELFF. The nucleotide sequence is TGTGCCAGCAGCCGGAATAGCGGGATCGCCGGGGAGCTGTTTTTT.